The source of this T cell receptor beta chain is a study of siplizumab effects on memory and regulatory T cells. Study results and limitations: A naive or memory phenotype could not be assigned to roughly 75-96% of the proliferating CD4+ or CD8+ clones. Versus over 25% in controls, the mappable alloreactive CD4+ clones averaged roughly 68% Treg-derived with siplizumab. Greater diversity than memory cells seemed evident in naive T cells, which also appeared to be major alloresponse contributors. Siplizumab produced a significant reduction in alloreactive sequences that were traceable to unstimulated CD4+ memory cells.

With V trimmed by 2 bases and J by 1 base, 4 bases remained unmatched. The CDR3 consists of 15 residues. Germline V CDR1 and CDR2: SGHRS, YFSETQ. Assay: immunoSEQ multiplex PCR; the TCRdb copy retains only in-frame clones and omits some. The repertoire holds some 40,000 clones, with about 90% as singletons. With respect to this clone: No antigen is known for it.

The chain links TRBV5-1 to TRBJ2-3; the match to TRBD2 covers 7 bases. The receptor's source is a human donor in good health. The sequenced material came from naive CD4+ T cells sorted from blood. The CDR3 bases are TGCGCCAGCAGCTTTTTGGCGGGGGGCACAGATACGCAGTATTTT. Its translation: CASSFLAGGTDTQYF.